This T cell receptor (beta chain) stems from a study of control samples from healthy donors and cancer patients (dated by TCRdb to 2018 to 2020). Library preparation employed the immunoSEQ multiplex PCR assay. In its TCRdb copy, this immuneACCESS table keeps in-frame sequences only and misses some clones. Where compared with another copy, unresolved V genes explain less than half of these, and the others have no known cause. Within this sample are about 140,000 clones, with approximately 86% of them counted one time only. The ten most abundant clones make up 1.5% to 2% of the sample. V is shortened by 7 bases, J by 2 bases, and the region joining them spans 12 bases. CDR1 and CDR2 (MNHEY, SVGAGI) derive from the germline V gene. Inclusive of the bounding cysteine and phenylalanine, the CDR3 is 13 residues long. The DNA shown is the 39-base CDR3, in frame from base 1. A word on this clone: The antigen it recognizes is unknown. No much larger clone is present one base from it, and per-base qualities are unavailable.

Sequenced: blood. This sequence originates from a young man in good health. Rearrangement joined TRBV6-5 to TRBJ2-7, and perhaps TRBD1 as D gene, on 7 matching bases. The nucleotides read TGTGCCAGCACGGAGGGACAGCCCTACGAGCAGTACTTC. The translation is CASTEGQPYEQYF.